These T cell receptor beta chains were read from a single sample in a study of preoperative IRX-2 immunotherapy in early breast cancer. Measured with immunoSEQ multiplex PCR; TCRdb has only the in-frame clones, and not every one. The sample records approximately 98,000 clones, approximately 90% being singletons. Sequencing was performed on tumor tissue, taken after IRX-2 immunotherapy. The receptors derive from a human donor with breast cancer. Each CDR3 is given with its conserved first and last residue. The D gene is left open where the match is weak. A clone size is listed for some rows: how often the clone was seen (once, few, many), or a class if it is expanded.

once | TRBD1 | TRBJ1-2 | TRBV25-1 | CASRQGANYGYTF | TGTGCCAGTCGACAGGGCGCTAACTATGGCTACACCTTC
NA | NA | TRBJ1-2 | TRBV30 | CAWRGVGYYGYTF | TGTGCCTGGAGGGGAGTGGGCTACTATGGCTACACCTTC
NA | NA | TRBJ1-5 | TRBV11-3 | CASSLGSNSNQPQHF | TGTGCCAGCAGCTTAGGGTCCAATAGCAATCAGCCCCAGCATTTT
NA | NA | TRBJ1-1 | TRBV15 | CATSRVGKLNTEAFF | TGTGCCACCAGCAGGGTTGGAAAGCTGAACACTGAAGCTTTCTTT
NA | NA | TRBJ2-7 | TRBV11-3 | CASSLNPGEFYEQYF | TGTGCCAGCAGCTTGAACCCAGGGGAGTTCTACGAGCAGTACTTC
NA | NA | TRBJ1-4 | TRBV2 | CASSGQNNEKLFF | TGTGCCAGCAGTGGACAGAATAATGAAAAACTGTTTTTT
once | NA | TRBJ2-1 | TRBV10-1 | CASSSTFDNEQFF | TGCGCCAGCAGTTCAACGTTCGACAATGAGCAGTTCTTC
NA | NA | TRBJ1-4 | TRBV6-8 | CASSYQLNEKLFF | TGTGCCAGCAGTTACCAGTTAAATGAAAAACTGTTTTTT
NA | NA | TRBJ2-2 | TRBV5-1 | CASSLLGGTGELFF | TGCGCCAGCAGCTTGTTAGGGGGAACCGGGGAGCTGTTTTTT
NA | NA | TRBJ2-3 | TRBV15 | CATSRDYTNTDTQYF | TGTGCCACCAGCAGAGATTACACGAACACAGATACGCAGTATTTT